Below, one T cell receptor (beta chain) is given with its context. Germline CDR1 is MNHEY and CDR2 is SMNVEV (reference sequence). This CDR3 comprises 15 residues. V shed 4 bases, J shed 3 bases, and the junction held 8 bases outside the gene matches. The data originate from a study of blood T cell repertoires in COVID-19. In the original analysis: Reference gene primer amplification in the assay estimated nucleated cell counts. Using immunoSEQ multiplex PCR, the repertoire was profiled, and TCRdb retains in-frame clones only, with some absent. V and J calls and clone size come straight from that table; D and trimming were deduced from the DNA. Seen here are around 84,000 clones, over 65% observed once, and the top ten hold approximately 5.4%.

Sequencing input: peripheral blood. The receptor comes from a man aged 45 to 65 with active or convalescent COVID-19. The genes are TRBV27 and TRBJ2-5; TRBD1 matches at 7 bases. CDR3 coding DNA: TGTGCCAGCAGTTCCCCCTCGACAGGGAAAGAGACCCAGTACTTC. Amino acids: CASSSPSTGKETQYF.